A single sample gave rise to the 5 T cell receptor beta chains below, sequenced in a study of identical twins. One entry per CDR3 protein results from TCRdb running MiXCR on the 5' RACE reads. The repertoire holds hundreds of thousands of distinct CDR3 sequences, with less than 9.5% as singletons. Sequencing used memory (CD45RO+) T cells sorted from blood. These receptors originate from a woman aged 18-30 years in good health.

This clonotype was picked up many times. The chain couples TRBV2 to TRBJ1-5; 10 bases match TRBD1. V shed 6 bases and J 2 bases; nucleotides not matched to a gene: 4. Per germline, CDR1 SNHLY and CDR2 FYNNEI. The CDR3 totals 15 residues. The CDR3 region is CASRGQGDGNQPQHF. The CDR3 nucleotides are TGTGCCAGCAGAGGACAGGGGGACGGCAATCAGCCCCAGCATTTT.

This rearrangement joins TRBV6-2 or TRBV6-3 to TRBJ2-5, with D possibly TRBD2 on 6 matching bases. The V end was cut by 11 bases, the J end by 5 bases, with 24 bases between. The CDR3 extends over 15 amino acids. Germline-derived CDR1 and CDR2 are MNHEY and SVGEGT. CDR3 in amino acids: CAAGRASEYSETQYF. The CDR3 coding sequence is TGTGCCGCGGGAAGGGCCAGTGAATATTCGGAGACCCAGTACTTC.

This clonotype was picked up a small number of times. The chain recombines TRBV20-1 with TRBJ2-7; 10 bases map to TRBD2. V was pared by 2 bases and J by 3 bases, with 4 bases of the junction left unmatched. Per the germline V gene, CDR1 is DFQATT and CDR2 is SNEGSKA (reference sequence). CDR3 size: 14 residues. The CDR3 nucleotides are TGCAGTGCTAGACTAGCGGGAGTTCTCTACGAGCAGTACTTC. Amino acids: CSARLAGVLYEQYF.

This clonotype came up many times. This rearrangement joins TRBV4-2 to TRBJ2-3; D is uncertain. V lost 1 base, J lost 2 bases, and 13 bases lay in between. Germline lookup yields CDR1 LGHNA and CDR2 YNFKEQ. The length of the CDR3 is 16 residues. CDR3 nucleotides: TGTGCCAGCAGCCAAGTCAGTGCCGGGTACACAGATACGCAGTATTTT. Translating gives CASSQVSAGYTDTQYF.

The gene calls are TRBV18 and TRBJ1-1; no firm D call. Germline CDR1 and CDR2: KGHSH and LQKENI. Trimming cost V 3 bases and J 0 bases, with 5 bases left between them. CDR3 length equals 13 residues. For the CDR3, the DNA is TGTGCCAGCTCACCCCACCTGAACACTGAAGCTTTCTTT. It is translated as CASSPHLNTEAFF.